Here is one TCR beta chain with its context. The CDR3 has 15 amino acids. V lost 3 bases, J lost 0 bases, and 10 bases lay in between. Looked up from germline, CDR1 is SGHDT and CDR2 is YYEEEE. Sequencing used immunoSEQ multiplex PCR; TCRdb keeps in-frame clones, though not all of them. Among 180,000 or so clones listed, about 80% were seen once. The data belong to a study of blood T cell repertoires in COVID-19. Sequencing was done on a sample of peripheral blood. This TCR was recovered from a human donor with acute or convalescent COVID-19. The donor label of this sample is uncertain. The chain carries TRBV5-6 and TRBJ1-3; a possible D gene is TRBD1 (6 bases). CDR3 region: CASSSQGGSGNTIYF. The DNA for the CDR3 is TGTGCCAGCAGCTCGCAAGGGGGCTCTGGAAACACCATATATTTT.